This T cell receptor (beta chain) was recorded in a study of OX40 agonist ivuxolimab in advanced cancers. Germline CDR1 reads GTSNPN; CDR2 reads SVGIG (reference sequence). V was clipped by 3 bases and J by 3 bases; unmatched bases: 19. The CDR3 sequence is 19 residues long. Only in-frame clones appear in the TCRdb table, and some are missing; sequencing was by immunoSEQ multiplex PCR. This sample has approximately 75,000 clones, with roughly 90% found just once. The gene calls are TRBV30 and TRBJ2-3; 9 bases are a match to TRBD2. The receptor was isolated from an adult with an advanced solid tumor such as melanoma, head and neck, liver or kidney cancer. The starting material was CD4+ or CD8+ T cells sorted from blood, obtained in a trial of the OX40 agonist ivuxolimab. This CDR3 is CAWRADPLAGYAFTDTQYF. In DNA, the CDR3 is TGTGCCTGGAGGGCCGACCCTCTAGCGGGATATGCTTTTACAGATACGCAGTATTTT.